This TCR beta chain appears in the sequencing data of a study of CD8 T cells in Susac syndrome. At the level of the study: At the time of blood draw, patients with Susac syndrome were therapy-naive, receiving corticosteroids, or receiving intravenous immunoglobulin alone.

This clonotype was detected once. Its antigen is not identified. Study-wide points: Among people with Susac, CD8+ clonal expansion was greatest in TEMRA cells and active patients.

The germline V and J ends were trimmed by 0 bases and 5 bases, with 10 bases remaining between them. The CDR3 is made up of 13 amino acids. Germline V lookup: CDR1 DFQATT, CDR2 SNEGSKA (reference sequence). A quantity of about 0.5 to 1 ug RNA underwent reverse transcription using random hexamers. Amplification of TCR beta CDR3 was carried out by immunoSEQ multiplex PCR, which covered 54 Vbeta and 13 Jbeta segments. A single record per CDR3 protein comes from TCRdb applying MiXCR to the immunoSEQ multiplex PCR reads. The sample carries roughly 130,000 distinct CDR3 sequences, about 94% recorded once. The sequencing sample was made of CD8+ T cells from PBMCs. The V and J genes are TRBV20-1 and TRBJ1-1, with TRBD1 as a possible D gene (5 bases). This TCR was sampled from a human donor with Susac syndrome. The CDR3 DNA reads TGCAGTGCTAGAGATTGGGGGGGGACTGAAGCTTTCTTT. Its translation: CSARDWGGTEAFF.